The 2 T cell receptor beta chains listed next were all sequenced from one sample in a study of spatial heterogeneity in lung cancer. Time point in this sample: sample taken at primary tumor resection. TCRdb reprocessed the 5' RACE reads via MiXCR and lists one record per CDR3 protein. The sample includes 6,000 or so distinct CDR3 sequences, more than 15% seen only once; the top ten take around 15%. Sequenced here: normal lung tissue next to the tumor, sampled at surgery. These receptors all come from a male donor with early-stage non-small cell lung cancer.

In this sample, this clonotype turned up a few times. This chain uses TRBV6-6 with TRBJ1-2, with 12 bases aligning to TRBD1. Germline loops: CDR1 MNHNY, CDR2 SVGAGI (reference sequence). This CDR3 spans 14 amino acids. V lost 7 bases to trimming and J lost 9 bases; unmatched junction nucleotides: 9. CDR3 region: CASTGGQGARRYTF. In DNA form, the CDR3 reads TGTGCCAGCACGGGGGGACAGGGGGCTCGTCGCTACACCTTC.

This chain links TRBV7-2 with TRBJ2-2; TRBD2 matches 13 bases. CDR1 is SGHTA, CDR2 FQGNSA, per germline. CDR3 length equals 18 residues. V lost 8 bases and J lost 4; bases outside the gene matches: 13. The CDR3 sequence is CASARDRTSGSSTGELFF. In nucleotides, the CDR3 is TGTGCCAGCGCGAGGGATAGGACTAGCGGGAGTAGCACCGGGGAGCTGTTTTTT.